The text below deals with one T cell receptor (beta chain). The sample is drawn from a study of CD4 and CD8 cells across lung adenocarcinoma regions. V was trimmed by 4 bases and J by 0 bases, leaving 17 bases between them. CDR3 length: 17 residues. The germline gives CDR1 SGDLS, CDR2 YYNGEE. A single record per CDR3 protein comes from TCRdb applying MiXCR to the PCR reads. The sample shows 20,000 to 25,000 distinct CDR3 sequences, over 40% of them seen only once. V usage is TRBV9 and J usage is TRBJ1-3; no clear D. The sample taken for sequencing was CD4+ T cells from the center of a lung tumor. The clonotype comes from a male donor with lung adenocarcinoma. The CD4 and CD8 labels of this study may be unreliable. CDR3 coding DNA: TGTGCCAGCAGCTTTAGAAAGGACGGTAGCTCTGGAAACACCATATATTTT. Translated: CASSFRKDGSSGNTIYF.